The 7 T cell receptor beta chains presented below share a single source sample, sequenced in a study of blood T cell repertoires in COVID-19 (dated by TCRdb to 2018 to 2020). Libraries were constructed by the immunoSEQ multiplex PCR assay. This immuneACCESS table, as held by TCRdb, lists in-frame sequences with V and J called but not all clones. Of the missing ones, under half trace to an unresolved V gene in checked studies; the others have no known cause. The sample table records about 160,000 clones; 82% of these occur just once. Roughly a tenth of the sample is taken by the ten largest. Sequences were obtained from peripheral blood. Receptor source: a woman of 80 years or more with active or convalescent COVID-19.

This clone was detected only a few times. This chain links TRBV7-2 with TRBJ1-2, with unresolved D. The germline gives CDR1 SGHTA, CDR2 FQGNSA. Trimming stripped 7 bases from V and 8 bases from J, with 20 bases between. The CDR3 length is 14 residues. The CDR3 loop is CASTSTGLTGGYTF. In DNA, the CDR3 is TGTGCCAGCACCTCCACGGGCCTCACGGGGGGCTACACCTTC.

This clone was seen a few times. V usage is TRBV6-5 and J usage is TRBJ2-1; perhaps TRBD1 as D (6 bases). Trimming cost V 0 bases and J 7 bases, with 13 bases left between them. The germline CDR1 and CDR2 sequences are MNHEY and SVGAGI. The CDR3 contains 15 residues. Here the CDR3 reads CASSYSAGVQNEQFF. Written as DNA, the CDR3 is TGTGCCAGCAGTTACTCCGCAGGGGTTCAAAATGAGCAGTTCTTC.

The rearrangement joins TRBV5-4 to TRBJ1-2; D not resolved. The V and J ends lost 4 bases and 4 bases respectively, with 14 bases between them. CDR3 length equals 14 residues. Germline loops: CDR1 SGHNT, CDR2 YYREEE (reference sequence). The CDR3, as DNA: TGTGCCAGCAGCCCGTCCCAACGGGGCTATGGCTACACCTTC. It translates to CASSPSQRGYGYTF.

V is TRBV7-2 and J is TRBJ2-1; TRBD2 matches 10 bases. Unmatched junction bases numbered 7, after V lost 5 bases and J lost 9 bases. The CDR3 runs to 14 residues. Germline CDR1 and CDR2: SGHTA and FQGNSA. This CDR3 is CASSPGLAVGEQFF. The CDR3 nucleotides are TGTGCCAGCAGCCCCGGACTAGCGGTTGGTGAGCAGTTCTTC. The variable domain in full, with the rest retrieved from reference TRBV7-2 and TRBJ2-1, is GAGVSQSPSNKVTEKGKDVELRCDPISGHTALYWYRQSLGQGLEFLIYFQGNSAPDKSGLPSDRFSAERTGGSVSTLTIQRTQQEDSAVYLCASSPGLAVGEQFFGPGTRLTVL.

The chain links TRBV12-3 or TRBV12-4 to TRBJ1-5; 8 bases map to TRBD1. Unmatched junction bases numbered 4, after V lost 6 bases and J lost 6 bases. CDR3 length: 13 residues. Here the CDR3 DNA reads TGTGCCAGCAGCCGGACAGGGAGTCAGCCCCAGCATTTT. It specifies CASSRTGSQPQHF.

This chain connects TRBV18 to TRBJ2-1; 11 bases fit TRBD2. V trimming: 0 bases; J trimming: 8 bases; junction bases outside the gene matches: 9. This CDR3 region has 17 residues. CDR1 and CDR2 (germline): KGHSH, LQKENI. CDR3 in amino acids: CASSPPLLAGVRHEQFF. The CDR3 region has the DNA TGTGCCAGCTCACCACCGCTACTAGCGGGAGTGCGTCATGAGCAGTTCTTC.

This clone appeared a few times. The rearrangement uses TRBV6-5 and TRBJ2-1; 12 nucleotides align to TRBD2. Trimming removed 4 bases from V and 8 bases from J; junction bases left unmatched: 9. The CDR3 runs 16 residues. Germline V gives CDR1 MNHEY, CDR2 SVGAGI. In DNA, the CDR3 is TGTGCCAGCAGTTTAACGGGACTAGCGGGCAATTATGAGCAGTTCTTC. Translating gives CASSLTGLAGNYEQFF.